The next 11 T cell receptor beta chains were all read from a single sample in a study of blood T cell repertoires in COVID-19. Assay used: immunoSEQ multiplex PCR; TCRdb lists only in-frame clones, some missing. This table has about 82,000 clones, about 80% appearing once. Sample: peripheral blood. The receptors shown here come from a middle-aged woman with active or convalescent COVID-19.

The genes are TRBV5-1 and TRBJ2-7, with 7 bases identical to TRBD1. Per germline, CDR1 SGHRS and CDR2 YFSETQ. The CDR3 runs 15 residues. J lost 0 bases, V lost 2 bases, and 5 bases had no gene match. The CDR3 loop is CASSFLGGASYEQYF. The CDR3 nucleotides read TGCGCCAGCAGCTTCCTAGGGGGCGCCTCCTACGAGCAGTACTTC.

CDR3 nucleotides: TGTGCCAGCAACAGACTAGCGGACCTCACAGATACGCAGTATTTT. It encodes CASNRLADLTDTQYF. The chain has TRBV9 and TRBJ2-3; 9 nucleotides match TRBD2. V dropped 6 bases and J dropped 2; count of bases not matched to a gene: 7. The CDR3 contains 15 residues. Looked up from germline, CDR1 is SGDLS and CDR2 is YYNGEE.

V and J are TRBV24-1 and TRBJ2-1; TRBD2 aligns across 11 bases. Germline V gene data show CDR1 as KGHDR and CDR2 as SFDVKD. V trimming: 5 bases; J trimming: 3 bases; junction bases outside the gene matches: 8. This CDR3 is built from 17 residues. The CDR3 is CATSATGGLAVYNEQFF. The CDR3 DNA reads as TGTGCCACCAGTGCTACCGGGGGACTAGCGGTCTACAATGAGCAGTTCTTC.

CDR3 loop: CASSRLAGGSSGANVLTF. The CDR3 DNA follows: TGTGCCAGCAGTAGACTAGCGGGGGGGAGCTCTGGGGCCAACGTCCTGACTTTC. The V and J genes are TRBV2 and TRBJ2-6; 14 bases map to TRBD2. This CDR3 region has 18 residues. Germline V gives CDR1 SNHLY, CDR2 FYNNEI. V gave up 5 bases and J gave up 0 bases; unmatched junction bases: 3.

V is TRBV6-2 or TRBV6-3 and J is TRBJ1-2; TRBD1 matches 9 bases. The CDR3 runs 18 residues. J gave up 9 bases and V 0 bases, and 17 bases lay outside the gene matches. Germline V lookup: CDR1 MNHEY, CDR2 SVGEGT. The CDR3 is CASSYSWDRAPLDLSYTF. The CDR3 DNA reads as TGTGCCAGCAGTTACTCTTGGGACAGGGCACCCTTGGATCTCAGCTACACCTTC.

This clone was counted a single time. In DNA form, the CDR3 reads TGTGCCAGCTCACCGTCCTTAGGCAACCAATTGCGGGCTTTCTTT. It codes for CASSPSLGNQLRAFF. The chain uses TRBV18 and TRBJ1-1; D gene ambiguous. This CDR3 has 15 amino acids. The germline CDR1 and CDR2 sequences are KGHSH and LQKENI. The V end was cut by 3 bases, the J end by 11 bases, with 22 bases between.

In DNA form, the CDR3 reads TGCGCCAGCAGCTTCTCCTCTAGTTTCGCAGATACGCAGTATTTT. Protein product: CASSFSSSFADTQYF. The chain uses TRBV4-1 and TRBJ2-3; no clear D. The CDR3 totals 15 residues. The V gene lost 5 bases and the J gene lost 4 bases, with 16 bases spanning the gap. Germline CDR1 reads MGHRA; CDR2 reads YSYEKL.

The chain links TRBV11-1 to TRBJ1-3; 7 positions agree with TRBD1. With 4 bases clipped from V and 5 bases from J, the junction kept 5 bases outside the gene matches. This CDR3 has 14 residues. From germline, CDR1 is SGHAT and CDR2 FQDESV (reference sequence). CDR3 in amino acids: CASSSGTVRNTIYF. CDR3 in DNA: TGTGCCAGCAGCTCCGGGACAGTGAGAAACACCATATATTTT.

There are a few counts of this clone. CDR3 in amino acids: CASSFKYEQYF. DNA of the CDR3: TGTGCCAGCAGTTTCAAATACGAGCAGTACTTC. The gene calls are TRBV28 and TRBJ2-7; D call uncertain. This CDR3 is built from 11 residues. Germline CDR1 is MDHEN and CDR2 is SYDVKM. The V gene lost 3 bases and the J gene lost 4 bases, with 4 bases spanning the gap.

This clone was recorded a few times. This chain links TRBV5-1 with TRBJ1-5; 7 positions match TRBD1. Germline assignment: CDR1 SGHRS and CDR2 YFSETQ. V dropped 0 bases and J dropped 7; count of bases not matched to a gene: 1. The CDR3 consists of 13 residues. CDR3 sequence reads: CASSLEGAQPQHF. CDR3 bases: TGCGCCAGCAGCTTGGAGGGGGCCCAGCCCCAGCATTTT.

This clone has only one observation. This chain connects TRBV18 to TRBJ2-5; 8 bases match TRBD1. Germline V lookup: CDR1 KGHSH, CDR2 LQKENI. This CDR3 contains 16 residues. The V gene end was trimmed by 3 bases and the J gene end by 1 base; junction bases not matched to a gene: 7. The CDR3 loop is CASSPSRTGLQETQYF. CDR3 nucleotides: TGTGCCAGCTCACCCTCCCGGACAGGGCTCCAAGAGACCCAGTACTTC.